This T cell receptor beta chain is drawn from a study of blood T cells in healthy people across ages (dated by TCRdb to between 2014 and 2017). Turning to the overall study: In model experiments, roughly one uniquely barcoded TCR beta cDNA molecule per two T cells was captured by template switching. Donors were grouped into four age groups: young (average 16 years), middle-aged (around 39), aged (roughly 62) and long-lived (around 80). The study measured age-related changes in TCR beta repertoire diversity using deep sequencing normalized with unique cDNA molecular identifiers. Two additional independent replicas of 1 million unique cDNA reads from the same blood draw were analyzed for two donors (one aged 18 to 30 and one aged 80 or older).

The protocol used for the library was 5' RACE. Sequencing instrument: Illumina HiSeq 2500. The second PCR ran for about 7 to 11 cycles and used a J-beta primer mix along with a sample-barcoded 5' primer. A unique molecular identifier was introduced onto each TCR beta cDNA molecule by a template-switch 5' adaptor carrying 12 random nucleotides. Each sample yielded at least 3 million CDR3-containing paired-end reads. First-strand cDNA was synthesized from all RNA with the Mint cDNA synthesis kit, primed by a TRBC-specific oligonucleotide. Following uracil-DNA glycosylase treatment, a first 18-cycle PCR with universal primers M1SS and BC2_uni_R was performed on all cDNA. Per the original workflow: Each sample was normalized by randomly selecting 1 million high-quality reads, each carrying a distinct molecular identifier. Instead of being binned into consensus sequences, reads that shared molecular identifiers were thrown out. MiTCR, run with a Q25 quality threshold and the strictest error-elimination algorithm, handled CDR3 identification, clonotype clustering and error correction. Lower-bound total TCR beta diversity was estimated with a nonparametric unseen species model using Euler transformation. Through fastp at Q25 and MiXCR, TCRdb rebuilt clones from the public reads, retaining in-frame beta chains. Identical CDR3 protein sequences are pooled into one entry, listed with their most common genes and DNA. The V and J calls shown here were made by TCRdb, not taken from the authors' results. This sample has fewer than 800,000 distinct CDR3 sequences in its table, and approximately 25% of those were observed once. 9% to 9.5% of the sample belongs to the ten largest clones.

Broad study findings and their caveats: Because the CMV infection status of the donors was unknown, age-related changes in expanded clonotypes may potentially have been confounded. The long-lived group showed more naive CD4+ T cells, fewer expanded clones and increased TCR diversity than the aged group, suggesting age selection. Estimates of total diversity based on one million sequenced T cells were considered lower bounds and underestimates. Observed TCR beta diversity per million T cells fell roughly linearly with age, and a significant reduction was already apparent by age around 39. Observed TCR beta diversity correlated strongly with the percentage of naive T cells measured by flow cytometry. Because profiling used bulk unsorted PBMCs, naive and antigen-experienced compartments could not be compared conclusively.

The donors were roughly 40 Caucasian individuals from Russia, aged 6 to 90 years, who were systemically healthy. Approximately 10 milliliters of peripheral blood were collected from each donor into EDTA-treated Vacutainer tubes. Ficoll-Paque density-gradient centrifugation was used to isolate PBMCs, with at least 7 million obtained per sample. Total RNA was extracted from PBMCs with Trizol reagent, with at least 6 micrograms obtained per sample. Naive CD45RAhigh/CD27high T cell percentages were measured by flow cytometry on a PBMC aliquot from every donor. CDR1 MDHEN and CDR2 SYDVKM are derived from the germline V gene. V and J lose 3 bases and 3 bases, and a span of 21 bases separates them. The CDR3, cysteine through phenylalanine, is 17 amino acids long. Here the CDR3 DNA is all that survives: 51 bases in frame from base 1. A note on this clonotype: There is no known antigen for this receptor. Per-nucleotide qualities are absent, and no much larger clonotype sits a single base away.

This sample also appeared in a second study, on T cells of mothers and their children. The second study's authors report: The donors were nine systemically healthy Caucasian individuals, made up of three mothers and their six children. cDNA synthesis consumed the entire amount of extracted RNA, loaded at 1.5 ug RNA in each 15 ul reaction. In the second PCR, sample barcodes and 2-4 random nucleotides were introduced via the M1S primer. Over 9 million TCR beta CDR3 reads came from each mother, compared with about 3.2 million reads from each child. Thymic selection similarly shapes TCR recombination output in related and unrelated pairs, with minor effect from inherited differences. Normalized repertoire overlap was always slightly but never significantly higher in related than unrelated mother-child pairs. No persistent microchimeric T cell clones were found, with a detection sensitivity of roughly 99 clones per million clonotypes. The study used deep NGS to compare TCR beta repertoires of mothers and children, seeking features distinguishing related mother-child pairs from unrelated individuals. The mean age was about 37 +/- 4 years for the mothers and approximately 11 +/- 4 years for the children. Libraries were sequenced on Illumina HiSeq 2000 with 100+100 nt paired-end reads after adapter ligation with NEBNext reagents. To prevent cross-contamination, the mother and child libraries were prepared a month apart and were sequenced in separate runs. For each donor, somewhere between roughly 450,000 and 2,200,000 distinct TCR beta clonotypes were identified. Naive TCR beta clonotypes were estimated from low-frequency clonotypes matched to each donor's FACS-determined naive share, without sorting.

Material: blood. This sequence was found in a boy aged 5-17 years in good health. The V and J segments used are TRBV28 and TRBJ2-7; the D gene may be TRBD1 or TRBD2, since each aligns over 6 bases. The CDR3 protein sequence reads: CASSFPRTGADYYEQYF. The DNA reads as follows: TGTGCCAGCAGTTTTCCAAGGACGGGGGCGGACTACTACGAGCAGTACTTC.